This T cell receptor (beta chain) appears in the sequencing data of a study of cytomegalovirus exposure and HLA in healthy donors. With 60 Vbeta and 13 Jbeta primers, the PCR was carried out. Assay: immunoSEQ multiplex PCR; the TCRdb copy retains only in-frame clones and omits some. Of about 120,000 clones detected, 60% to 70% appear once; the ten largest clones hold less than 9.5%. Germline assignment: CDR1 SGHRS and CDR2 YFSETQ. The CDR3 sequence is 15 residues long. As concerns this clone: Its antigen remains unidentified.

Findings and caveats of the study: Analyses of presence/absence relied on an assumption of roughly uniform sequencing depth across donors.

The rearrangement uses TRBV5-1 and TRBJ2-5; 9 nucleotides line up with TRBD1. The J call may not be correct, given that the DNA end is closer to TRBJ2-7. Material: PBMCs. The receptor comes from a woman aged 40 to 50 in good health and CMV-seropositive. CDR3 residues: CASSLDTGGIFEQYF. The CDR3 DNA reads TGCGCCAGCAGCTTGGATACAGGGGGCATATTCGAGCAGTACTTC.